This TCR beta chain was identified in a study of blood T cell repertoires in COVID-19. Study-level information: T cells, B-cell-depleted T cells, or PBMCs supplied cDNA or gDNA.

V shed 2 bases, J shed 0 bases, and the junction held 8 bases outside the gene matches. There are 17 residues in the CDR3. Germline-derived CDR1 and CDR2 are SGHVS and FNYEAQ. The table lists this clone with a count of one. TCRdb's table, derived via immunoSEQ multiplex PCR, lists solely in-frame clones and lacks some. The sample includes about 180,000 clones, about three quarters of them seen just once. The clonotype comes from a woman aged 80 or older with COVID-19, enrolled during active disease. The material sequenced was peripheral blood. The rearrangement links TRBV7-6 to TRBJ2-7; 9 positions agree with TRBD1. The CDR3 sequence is CASSLRPGTGSSYEQYF. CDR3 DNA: TGTGCCAGCAGCTTAAGACCCGGGACAGGGAGCTCCTACGAGCAGTACTTC. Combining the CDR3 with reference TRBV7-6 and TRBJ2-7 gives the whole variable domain GAGVSQSPRYKVTKRGQDVALRCDPISGHVSLYWYRQALGQGPEFLTYFNYEAQQDKSGLPNDRFSAERPEGSISTLTIQRTEQRDSAMYRCASSLRPGTGSSYEQYFGPGTRLTVT.